This TCR beta chain was obtained from a study of CD8 T cells in Susac syndrome. With regard to this clonotype: Its antigen is still unknown.

General study points: A relatively small number of individuals underwent TCR sequencing and HLA analysis.

Reverse transcription of roughly 0.5 to 1 ug RNA was carried out with random hexamers. The method of amplification for TCR beta CDR3 was immunoSEQ multiplex PCR, covering 54 Vbeta and 13 Jbeta. In TCRdb, the immunoSEQ multiplex PCR reads were re-called with MiXCR into one record per CDR3 protein. Among some 57,000 distinct CDR3 sequences listed, 85% to 95% were seen once. The germline V gene has CDR1 MGHRA and CDR2 YSYEKL. Trimming at V came to 0 bases and at J to 0 bases, leaving 10 bases not matched to a gene. The CDR3 is made up of 20 amino acids. Controls were age- and sex-matched healthy donors. Isolation of CD8+ and CD4+ T cells was performed negatively, whereas enrichment of TEMRA cells was done by FACS.

The receptor's source is a human donor in good health. Sequencing used CD8+ T cells from PBMCs. This sequence joins TRBV4-1 and TRBJ2-2, with 10 bases identical to TRBD1. The CDR3 reads CASSQEGSGQGPANTGELFF. The DNA for the CDR3 is TGCGCCAGCAGCCAAGAAGGATCGGGACAGGGGCCAGCGAACACCGGGGAGCTGTTTTTT.